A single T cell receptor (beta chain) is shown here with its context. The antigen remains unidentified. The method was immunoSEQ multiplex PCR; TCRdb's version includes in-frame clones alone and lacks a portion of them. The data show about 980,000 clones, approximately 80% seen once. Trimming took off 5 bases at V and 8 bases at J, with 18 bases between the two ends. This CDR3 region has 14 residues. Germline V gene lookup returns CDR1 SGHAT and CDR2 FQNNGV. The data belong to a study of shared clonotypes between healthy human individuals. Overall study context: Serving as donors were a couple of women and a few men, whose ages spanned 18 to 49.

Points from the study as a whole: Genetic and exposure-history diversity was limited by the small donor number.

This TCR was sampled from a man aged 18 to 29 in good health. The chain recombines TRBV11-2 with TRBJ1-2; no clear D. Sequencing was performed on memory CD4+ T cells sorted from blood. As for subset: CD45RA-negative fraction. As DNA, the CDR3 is TGTGCCAGCAGCCCCATGAGGCTTTCGGGCGGCTACACCTTC. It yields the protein CASSPMRLSGGYTF.